The clone carrying this T cell receptor (beta chain) appeared once. Its target is unknown. The identical CDR3 is also encoded by other nucleotide sequences in the sample. This sample is drawn from a study of cytomegalovirus exposure and HLA in healthy donors. Findings and caveats of the study: A later analysis found most CMV-associated TCR beta chains apparently HLA-restricted. It was taken for granted in presence/absence analyses that sequencing depth across donors was roughly uniform.

V was pared by 3 bases and J by 2 bases, with 7 bases between. The length of the CDR3 is 13 residues. CDR1 and CDR2 from the germline V gene are SEHNR and FQNEAQ (reference sequence). The PCR used 60 Vbeta and 13 Jbeta primers. The method was immunoSEQ multiplex PCR; TCRdb's version includes in-frame clones alone and lacks a portion of them. This sample has about 190,000 clones, with more than 75% found just once. This clonotype was sampled from a woman aged 18-30 years in good health and CMV-seronegative. The rearrangement joins TRBV7-9 to TRBJ1-1; D is undetermined. Source material: PBMCs. CDR3 DNA sequence: TGTGCCAGCAGCTTTACAGAAAACACTGAAGCTTTCTTT. Its translation is CASSFTENTEAFF.